A selection of T cell receptor beta chains follows, all from one sample in a study of blood T cell repertoires in COVID-19. TCRdb's copy holds only in-frame clones and misses some; the assay was immunoSEQ multiplex PCR. This table has more than 300,000 clones, roughly 89% appearing once. Sequencing was carried out using PBMCs or T cells enriched from blood (not recorded which). All receptors come from a woman aged 25 to 39 who had recovered from COVID-19. Each CDR3 is given with its conserved first and last residue. D genes are given only for firm matches. Only part of the rows carry a size: once, few, many, or a class if the clone is expanded.

J: TRBJ2-7; D: -; V: TRBV5-4; size: -; CDR3: CASSNGKRVSYEQYF; DNA: TGTGCCAGCAGCAACGGAAAGCGGGTCTCCTACGAGCAGTACTTC
J: TRBJ2-1; D: -; V: TRBV20-1; size: once; CDR3: CSVWRLNEQFF; DNA: TGCAGTGTTTGGAGGTTAAATGAGCAGTTCTTC
J: TRBJ2-5; D: -; V: TRBV3-1/TRBV3-2; size: -; CDR3: CASSRLGETQYF; DNA: TGTGCCAGCAGCCGACTTGGGGAGACCCAGTACTTC
J: TRBJ1-2; D: TRBD1; V: TRBV28; size: -; CDR3: CASRTGGTNYGYTF; DNA: TGTGCCAGCAGGACAGGGGGGACTAACTATGGCTACACCTTC
J: TRBJ2-5; D: TRBD2; V: TRBV29-1; size: -; CDR3: CSVGGVRLAVPGTQYF; DNA: TGCAGCGTTGGGGGGGTCAGACTAGCGGTCCCCGGGACCCAGTACTTC
J: TRBJ2-1; D: TRBD2; V: TRBV4-2; size: -; CDR3: CASSQGSREITEQFF; DNA: TGTGCCAGCAGCCAAGGTTCGCGGGAGATAACTGAGCAGTTCTTC
J: TRBJ2-1; D: -; V: TRBV7-2; size: -; CDR3: CASSPRQNYNEQFF; DNA: TGTGCCAGCAGCCCGAGACAGAATTACAATGAGCAGTTCTTC
J: TRBJ2-7; D: -; V: TRBV4-1; size: -; CDR3: CASSQAETASIEQYF; DNA: TGCGCCAGCAGCCAAGCTGAGACAGCGTCCATCGAGCAGTACTTC
J: TRBJ2-7; D: TRBD2; V: TRBV7-7; size: -; CDR3: CASSPRNPSGRFVNEQYF; DNA: TGTGCTAGCAGCCCACGAAACCCTAGCGGGAGGTTCGTGAACGAGCAGTACTTC
J: TRBJ2-2; D: -; V: TRBV6-5; size: -; CDR3: CASRAPGRNTGELFF; DNA: TGTGCCAGCAGGGCCCCAGGCAGGAACACCGGGGAGCTGTTTTTT
J: TRBJ1-5; D: TRBD1; V: TRBV6-5; size: once; CDR3: CASSTSQGLPQHF; DNA: TGTGCCAGCAGTACCTCACAGGGGCTGCCCCAGCATTTT
J: TRBJ1-3; D: TRBD1; V: TRBV10-3; size: -; CDR3: CAISESRGLSNTIYF; DNA: TGTGCCATCAGTGAGTCCAGGGGGCTATCAAACACCATATATTTT
J: TRBJ1-2; D: TRBD1; V: TRBV18; size: -; CDR3: CASSPSDRDHGYTF; DNA: TGTGCCAGCTCACCGAGCGACAGGGATCATGGCTACACCTTC
J: TRBJ1-4; D: -; V: TRBV7-8; size: -; CDR3: CASSPQGFNEKLFF; DNA: TGTGCCAGCAGCCCCCAGGGATTTAATGAAAAACTGTTTTTT
J: TRBJ1-5; D: -; V: TRBV19; size: -; CDR3: CASSIAGISSNQPQHF; DNA: TGTGCCAGTAGTATAGCAGGCATTTCAAGCAATCAGCCCCAGCATTTT
J: TRBJ1-3; D: -; V: TRBV7-9; size: medium-sized; CDR3: CASSVKEGVSGNTIYF; DNA: TGTGCCAGCAGCGTTAAGGAAGGAGTCTCTGGAAACACCATATATTTT
J: TRBJ1-2; D: TRBD1; V: TRBV9; size: -; CDR3: CASSVGERGQGGPLYGYTF; DNA: TGTGCCAGCAGCGTAGGTGAGAGGGGACAGGGAGGTCCCTTATATGGCTACACCTTC
J: TRBJ2-3; D: TRBD2; V: TRBV6-1; size: -; CDR3: CASSEEPGLAGEGRTDTQYF; DNA: TGTGCCAGCAGTGAAGAGCCGGGACTAGCGGGAGAGGGACGCACAGATACGCAGTATTTT
J: TRBJ1-5; D: -; V: TRBV7-2; size: -; CDR3: CASSLAPGSNQPQHF; DNA: TGTGCCAGCAGCTTAGCGCCAGGGTCTAATCAGCCCCAGCATTTT
J: TRBJ2-7; D: -; V: TRBV7-2; size: -; CDR3: CASSLVTAANSYEQYF; DNA: TGTGCCAGCAGCTTAGTGACGGCAGCGAATTCCTACGAGCAGTACTTC
J: TRBJ1-4; D: -; V: TRBV7-6; size: once; CDR3: CASSLVSGEEKLFF; DNA: TGTGCCAGCAGCTTAGTCTCGGGGGAGGAAAAACTGTTTTTT
J: TRBJ1-5; D: TRBD1; V: TRBV10-3; size: -; CDR3: CAISEGTGDQPQHF; DNA: TGTGCCATCAGTGAGGGGACAGGGGACCAGCCCCAGCATTTT
J: TRBJ2-1; D: -; V: TRBV13; size: -; CDR3: CASSSDLEEGNEQFF; DNA: TGTGCCAGCAGCTCCGACCTAGAGGAGGGCAATGAGCAGTTCTTC
J: TRBJ2-7; D: TRBD2; V: TRBV3-1/TRBV3-2; size: -; CDR3: CASSQAAGLGYYEQYF; DNA: TGTGCCAGCAGCCAAGCGGCGGGACTAGGATACTACGAGCAGTACTTC
J: TRBJ2-7; D: TRBD1; V: TRBV27; size: -; CDR3: CASSSGQGSLYEQYF; DNA: TGTGCCAGCAGCTCAGGACAGGGGTCATTATACGAGCAGTACTTC
J: TRBJ2-6; D: TRBD2; V: TRBV9; size: once; CDR3: CASSVVAAGGPGANVLTF; DNA: TGTGCCAGCAGCGTAGTGGCAGCGGGAGGGCCTGGGGCCAACGTCCTGACTTTC
J: TRBJ1-2; D: -; V: TRBV19; size: -; CDR3: CASYSSGEEGGYTF; DNA: TGTGCCAGTTACTCCTCAGGGGAAGAGGGTGGCTACACCTTC
J: TRBJ2-5; D: -; V: TRBV9; size: -; CDR3: CASSPSIEETQYF; DNA: TGTGCCAGCAGCCCTTCGATCGAGGAGACCCAGTACTTC
J: TRBJ2-1; D: TRBD2; V: TRBV9; size: -; CDR3: CASSPTSGGYYEQFF; DNA: TGTGCCAGCAGCCCGACTAGCGGGGGTTACTATGAGCAGTTCTTC